Below are 5 T cell receptor beta chains sequenced from a single sample in a study of cytomegalovirus exposure and HLA in healthy donors. 60 Vbeta and 13 Jbeta primers were used in PCR. Sequencing used immunoSEQ multiplex PCR; TCRdb keeps in-frame clones, though not all of them. Seen here are approximately 220,000 clones, over 70% observed once, and the top ten hold over 0.65%. Material for sequencing was PBMCs. All receptors come from a boy younger than 10 in good health and CMV-seronegative.

The rearrangement uses TRBV21-1 and TRBJ1-3; the D call in the table, TRBD1, was not verified against the DNA. TRBV21-1 is given as a pseudogene. There are 14 residues in the CDR3. The CDR3 coding sequence is TGTGCCAGCAGCAGGTGGCAGGGCGGAAACACCATATATTTT. It is translated as CASSRWQGGNTIYF.

The rearrangement links TRBV6-6 to TRBJ2-7, with TRBD1 identical over 7 bases. This CDR3 region has 14 residues. Trimming cost V 2 bases and J 4 bases; bases outside gene matches: 5. Per germline, CDR1 MNHNY and CDR2 SVGAGI (reference sequence). The CDR3 loop is CASSYTEQGYEQYF. Written as DNA, the CDR3 is TGTGCCAGCAGTTACACAGAACAGGGGTACGAGCAGTACTTC.

CDR3 sequence (DNA): TGTGCCAGCAGTTACGCAGGAAATGAAAAACTGTTTTTT. Translating gives CASSYAGNEKLFF. V is TRBV6-6 and J is TRBJ1-4; D not resolved. The CDR3 has 13 residues. V shed 2 bases and J shed 5 bases, with 6 bases lying between them. Germline V gene lookup returns CDR1 MNHNY and CDR2 SVGAGI (reference sequence).

The CDR3 is CASSLLRLARDYEQYF. The CDR3 bases are TGTGCCAGCAGCTTACTTCGACTAGCGCGGGACTACGAGCAGTACTTC. This chain connects TRBV11-2 to TRBJ2-7, with TRBD2 matching over 8 bases. V shed 2 bases and J 3 bases; nucleotides not matched to a gene: 9. The CDR3 totals 16 residues. CDR1 is SGHAT and CDR2 is FQNNGV in the germline V gene. Combining the CDR3 with reference TRBV11-2 and TRBJ2-7 gives the whole variable domain EAGVAQSPRYKIIEKRQSVAFWCNPISGHATLYWYQQILGQGPKLLIQFQNNGVVDDSQLPKDRFSAERLKGVDSTLKIQPAKLEDSAVYLCASSLLRLARDYEQYFGPGTRLTVT.

The chain employs TRBV9 and TRBJ2-1; 11 nucleotides agree with TRBD2. This CDR3 is built from 16 residues. CDR1 is SGDLS, CDR2 YYNGEE, per germline. Trimming removed 3 bases from V and 2 bases from J; junction bases left unmatched: 4. The CDR3: CASSGLTSGAYNEQFF. CDR3 sequence (DNA): TGTGCCAGCAGCGGATTGACTAGCGGGGCCTACAATGAGCAGTTCTTC.